These 13 T cell receptor beta chains came from one sample sequenced in a study of T cells in women clearing cervical HPV infection. The method was immunoSEQ multiplex PCR; TCRdb's version includes in-frame clones alone and lacks a portion of them. This sample's table reports about 36,000 clones. The material sequenced was blood buffy coat. Every receptor here comes from a woman aged 18-70 years with a cervical HPV16 infection that either progressed to CIN3+ or cleared (not recorded which).

About this clone: With the read ending 3 residues before the CDR3 end, the germline J gene is used to fill in that end. The chain links TRBV6-2 or TRBV6-3 to TRBJ2-3; D possibly corresponds to TRBD2 (6 bases). CDR1 and CDR2 (germline): MNHEY, SVGEGT. V was shortened by 2 bases and J by 3 bases, with 18 bases between the two germline ends. The CDR3 extends over 17 amino acids. The CDR3 loop is CASSYNFGTWATDTQYF. CDR3 DNA, as far as it was read: TGTGCCAGCAGTTACAATTTCGGGACTTGGGCAACAGATACG.

With respect to this clone: The CDR3 end falls 3 residues outside the read, so it is completed with the germline J gene. The chain uses TRBV2 and TRBJ1-1; D remains unclear. Germline CDR1 SNHLY, CDR2 FYNNEI. This CDR3 contains 13 residues. Deletions cut 6 bases from V and 1 base from J, with 9 bases between. Partial CDR3 DNA: TGTGCCAGCAGCCGCGACAAGAACACTGAA. Protein sequence: CASSRDKNTE. The entire CDR3 protein reads CASSRDKNTEAFF. The full variable domain, rest sourced from reference TRBV2 and TRBJ1-1, is EPEVTQTPSHQVTQMGQEVILRCVPISNHLYFYWYRQILGQKVEFLVSFYNNEISEKSEIFDDQFSVERPDGSNFTLKIRSTKLEDSAMYFCASSRDKNTEAFFGQGTRLTVV.

The sequenced part of the CDR3 DNA is TGCAGTGCGGTACAGGGAACCCAGCCG. It encodes CSAVQGTQP. The complete CDR3 reads CSAVQGTQPQYF. The chain links TRBV20-1 to TRBJ2-3; D may be TRBD1 (6 bases). From the germline J gene comes the end of the CDR3, since the read stops 3 residues before it. The V gene's germline CDR1 is DFQATT and CDR2 SNEGSKA (reference sequence). The CDR3 extends over 12 amino acids.

For this clone: The sequenced fragment ends 3 residues before the CDR3 boundary, so the rest is inferred from the germline J gene. The chain links TRBV18 to TRBJ2-5; TRBD2 aligns across 7 bases. Germline V gene sequence: CDR1 KGHSH, CDR2 LQKENI. The CDR3 contains 15 residues. V shed 2 bases, J shed 0 bases, and the junction held 3 bases outside the gene matches. The CDR3 sequence: CASSPYGGNQETQYF. CDR3 bases read: TGTGCCAGCTCACCATACGGGGGGAACCAAGAGACC.

In regard to this clone: The read comes to an end 3 residues before the CDR3 does, leaving the germline J gene to fill in the end. The chain carries TRBV2 and TRBJ1-2, with 9 bases that match TRBD1. Trimming cost V 11 bases and J 1 base; bases outside gene matches: 5. Germline loops: CDR1 SNHLY, CDR2 FYNNEI. This CDR3 spans 13 amino acids. The CDR3 sequence is CARRTGDNYGYTF. Incomplete CDR3 DNA: TGTGCCCGCCGGACAGGGGATAACTATGGC.

Note on this clone: The sequenced fragment ends 3 residues before the CDR3 boundary, so the rest is inferred from the germline J gene. The chain links TRBV27 to TRBJ2-7, with 11 bases lining up with TRBD2. Germline lookup yields CDR1 MNHEY and CDR2 SMNVEV (reference sequence). V gave up 5 bases and J gave up 6 bases; unmatched junction bases: 9. This CDR3 is 15 amino acids long. CDR3 DNA (partial): TGTGCCAGCAGTCAACCGACTAGCGGGAAAGGCGAG. Amino acids: CASSQPTSGKGE. The whole CDR3 protein reads CASSQPTSGKGEQYF.

As regards this clone: The sequence runs out 3 residues before the end of the CDR3; the remainder is reconstructed from the germline J gene. The genes are TRBV14 and TRBJ2-5; 9 nucleotides agree with TRBD2. The V and J ends lost 1 base and 4 bases, in that order; junction bases with no gene match: 10. CDR1 is SGHDN, CDR2 FVKESK, per germline. The CDR3 covers 17 residues. The CDR3 spells CASSQARGGGAGETQYF. The part of the CDR3 DNA that was read is TGTGCCAGCAGCCAAGCCAGGGGCGGGGGGGCCGGAGAGACC.

Regarding this clone: The read ends 3 residues shy of where the CDR3 ends; the end is completed using the germline J gene. The gene calls are TRBV7-2 and TRBJ2-1; weak D call: TRBD1 (6 bases). The germline CDR1 and CDR2 sequences are SGHTA and FQGNSA. Between the trimmed V and J ends, which lost 5 bases and 3 bases, there was a span of 11 bases. The CDR3 spans 14 residues. CDR3 residues: CASSPGQIYNEQFF. The sequenced CDR3 bases are TGTGCCAGCAGCCCCGGACAGATCTACAATGAG.

About this clone itself: The CDR3 goes on 3 residues after the read ends, and that part is filled in from the germline J gene. The J gene is TRBJ2-2, the V gene TRBV20-1; weak D call: TRBD2 (6 bases). This CDR3 is 13 amino acids long. V was cut by 3 bases and J by 2 bases, with 7 bases left in between. CDR1 is DFQATT and CDR2 is SNEGSKA in the germline V gene (reference sequence). The part of the CDR3 DNA that was read is TGCAGTGCTAGGGACTACAACACCGGGGAG. This encodes CSARDYNTGE. The CDR3, in full, reads CSARDYNTGELFF.

Worth noting for this clone: The read ends 3 residues early relative to the CDR3; the germline J gene fills the gap. The chain is built from TRBV6-1 and TRBJ2-5; D perhaps matches TRBD1 (6 bases). Germline V lookup: CDR1 MNHNS, CDR2 SASEGT. Trimming removed 3 bases from V and 4 bases from J, with 15 bases in between. The CDR3 extends over 15 amino acids. The DNA read from the CDR3 is TGTGCCAGCAGTGACCCCCAGGGGAGAGGAGAGACC. The encoded protein is CASSDPQGRGET. The CDR3 as a whole reads CASSDPQGRGETQYF.

Of note for this clone: The read terminates 3 residues before the CDR3 end, so the remaining end is supplied by the germline J gene. J is TRBJ1-2 and V is TRBV18; D is perhaps TRBD1 (5 bases). Germline V gene sequence: CDR1 KGHSH, CDR2 LQKENI. CDR3 length equals 14 residues. The CDR3 is CASSPYQGGRGYTF. The part of the CDR3 DNA that was read is TGTGCCAGCTCCCCTTATCAGGGAGGACGTGGG.

For this clone: From the germline J gene comes the end of the CDR3, since the read stops 3 residues before it. The chain carries TRBV2 and TRBJ2-5; possible D gene TRBD2, 5 bases. Trimming took 4 bases from V and 1 from J, leaving 7 bases between them. Germline values: CDR1 SNHLY, CDR2 FYNNEI. The CDR3 runs to 13 residues. The CDR3 bases that were read are TGTGCCAGCAGTGTTCGGGGCCAAGAGACC. This translates into CASSVRGQET. The whole CDR3 protein reads CASSVRGQETQYF.

Concerning this clone itself: The CDR3 is cut off 3 residues early in the read; its end comes from the germline J gene. This chain joins TRBV6-2 or TRBV6-3 and TRBJ2-2, with 8 bases matching TRBD1. J was trimmed by 1 base and V by 4 bases; bases with no gene match: 2. Germline V gives CDR1 MNHEY, CDR2 SVGEGT. This CDR3 spans 15 amino acids. The CDR3: CASSLQGVNTGELFF. The sequenced CDR3 bases are TGTGCCAGCAGTTTACAGGGGGTGAACACCGGGGAG.